This entry lists 5 T cell receptor beta chains sequenced from one sample in a study of T cell responses to AZD1222 COVID-19 vaccine. The table came from immunoSEQ multiplex PCR; TCRdb's copy has only in-frame clones and leaves some out. The data hold roughly 150,000 clones, with more than 85% observed a single time. Sample: peripheral blood, taken on day 0 of AZD1222 vaccination. The receptor source for this set is an adult in good health.

A single count supports this clone. The chain employs TRBV7-3 and TRBJ2-1, with D perhaps matching TRBD1 or TRBD2 (5 bases each). V was cut by 0 bases and J by 13 bases, with 13 bases left in between. This CDR3 has 13 residues. Germline V lookup: CDR1 SGHTA, CDR2 FQGTGA. CDR3 DNA: TGTGCCAGCAGCTTAACGACAGCTAGCAAACAGTTCTTC. It encodes CASSLTTASKQFF.

The V call is TRBV28, the J call TRBJ1-5; TRBD1 matches 8 bases. V gave up 6 bases and J gave up 7 bases; unmatched junction bases: 8. Germline assignment: CDR1 MDHEN and CDR2 SYDVKM. CDR3 length: 14 residues. DNA for the CDR3: TGTGCCAGCAGACCGGACAGGGTCCAACAGCCCCAGCATTTT. As protein: CASRPDRVQQPQHF.

V and J are TRBV19 and TRBJ1-2; possible D gene TRBD1, 6 bases. The V and J ends lost 3 bases and 4 bases respectively, with 9 bases between them. The CDR3 spans 13 residues. CDR1 LNHDA and CDR2 SQIVND come from the germline V gene (reference sequence). CDR3 in amino acids: CASSMGAFYGYTF. Written as DNA, the CDR3 is TGTGCCAGTAGTATGGGGGCTTTCTATGGCTACACCTTC.

The rearrangement joins TRBV6-4 to TRBJ2-1; 8 bases map to TRBD2. J gave up 8 bases and V 6 bases, and 6 bases lay outside the gene matches. The germline CDR1 and CDR2 sequences are MRHNA and SNTAGT. The CDR3 length is 13 residues. CDR3 loop: CASSQLAEDEQFF. CDR3 DNA sequence: TGTGCCAGCAGCCAACTAGCGGAGGATGAGCAGTTCTTC.

The chain carries TRBV5-1 and TRBJ2-7; 9 nucleotides match TRBD1. V trimming: 4 bases; J trimming: 1 base; junction bases outside the gene matches: 9. The CDR3 loop spans 16 amino acids. From germline, CDR1 is SGHRS and CDR2 YFSETQ. The CDR3 DNA reads as TGCGCCAGCAGCCAAGGGACAGGGCGCGGGTCCTACGAGCAGTACTTC. As protein: CASSQGTGRGSYEQYF.